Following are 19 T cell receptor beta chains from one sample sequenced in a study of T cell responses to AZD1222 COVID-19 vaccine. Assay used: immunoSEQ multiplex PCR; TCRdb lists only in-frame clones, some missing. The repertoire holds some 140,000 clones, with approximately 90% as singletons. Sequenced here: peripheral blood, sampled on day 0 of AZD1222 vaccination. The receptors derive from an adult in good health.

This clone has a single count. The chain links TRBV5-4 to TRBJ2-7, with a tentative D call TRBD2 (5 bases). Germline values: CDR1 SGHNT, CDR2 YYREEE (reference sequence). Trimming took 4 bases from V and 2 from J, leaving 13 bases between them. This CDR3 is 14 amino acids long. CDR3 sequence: CASSPGLETYEQYF. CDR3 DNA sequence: TGTGCCAGCAGCCCCGGACTGGAGACCTACGAGCAGTACTTC.

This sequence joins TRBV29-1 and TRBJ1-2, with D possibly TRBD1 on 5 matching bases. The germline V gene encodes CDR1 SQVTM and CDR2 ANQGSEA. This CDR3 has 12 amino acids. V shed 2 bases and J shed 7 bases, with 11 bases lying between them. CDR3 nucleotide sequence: TGCAGCGTTGAAACCAGGGTATTTGGCTACACCTTC. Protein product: CSVETRVFGYTF.

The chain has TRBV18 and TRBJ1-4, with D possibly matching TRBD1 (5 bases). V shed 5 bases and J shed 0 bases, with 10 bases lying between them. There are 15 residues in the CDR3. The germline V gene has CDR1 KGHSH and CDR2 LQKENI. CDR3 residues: CASSFGQPTNEKLFF. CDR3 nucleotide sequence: TGTGCCAGCTCATTCGGACAACCAACTAATGAAAAACTGTTTTTT.

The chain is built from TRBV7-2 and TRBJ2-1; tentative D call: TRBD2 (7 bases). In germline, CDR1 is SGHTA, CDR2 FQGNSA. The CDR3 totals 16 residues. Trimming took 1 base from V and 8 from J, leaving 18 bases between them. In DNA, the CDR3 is TGTGCCAGCAGCTTAGTGGGTGGGGGGGCCCAGTATGAGCAGTTCTTC. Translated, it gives CASSLVGGGAQYEQFF.

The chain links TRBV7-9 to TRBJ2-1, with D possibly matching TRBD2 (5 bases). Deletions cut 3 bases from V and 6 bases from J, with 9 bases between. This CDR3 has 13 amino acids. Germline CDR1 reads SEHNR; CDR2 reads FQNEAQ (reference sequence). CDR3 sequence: CASSLTILNEQFF. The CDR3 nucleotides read TGTGCCAGCAGCTTGACTATTCTCAATGAGCAGTTCTTC.

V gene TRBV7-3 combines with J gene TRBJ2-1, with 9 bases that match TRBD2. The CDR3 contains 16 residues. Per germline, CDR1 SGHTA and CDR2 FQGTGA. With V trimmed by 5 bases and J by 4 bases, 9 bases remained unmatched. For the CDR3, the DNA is TGTGCCAGCAGCCCCTATAGCGGGGGTAGATACAATGAGCAGTTCTTC. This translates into CASSPYSGGRYNEQFF.

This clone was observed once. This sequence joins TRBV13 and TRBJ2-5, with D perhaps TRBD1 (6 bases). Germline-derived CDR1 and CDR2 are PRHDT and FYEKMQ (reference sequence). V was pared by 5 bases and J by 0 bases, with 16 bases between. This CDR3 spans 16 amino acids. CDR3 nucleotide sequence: TGTGCCAGCAGCCGCCTCAACCGGGACAACCAAGAGACCCAGTACTTC. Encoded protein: CASSRLNRDNQETQYF.

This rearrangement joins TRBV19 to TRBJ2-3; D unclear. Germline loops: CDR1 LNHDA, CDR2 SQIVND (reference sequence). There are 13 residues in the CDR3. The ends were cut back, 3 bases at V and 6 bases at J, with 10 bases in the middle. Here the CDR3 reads CASSIRFWDTQYF. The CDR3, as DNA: TGTGCCAGTAGTATCAGGTTTTGGGATACGCAGTATTTT.

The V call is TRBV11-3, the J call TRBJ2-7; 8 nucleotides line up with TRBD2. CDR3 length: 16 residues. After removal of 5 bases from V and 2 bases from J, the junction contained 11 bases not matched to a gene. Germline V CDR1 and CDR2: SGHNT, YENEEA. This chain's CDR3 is CASSPAGREVPYEQYF. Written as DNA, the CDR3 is TGTGCCAGCAGCCCTGCGGGGCGGGAGGTTCCCTACGAGCAGTACTTC.

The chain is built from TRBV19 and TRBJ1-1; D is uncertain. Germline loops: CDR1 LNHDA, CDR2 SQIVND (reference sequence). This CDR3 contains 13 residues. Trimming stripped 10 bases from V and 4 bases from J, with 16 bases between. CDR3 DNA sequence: TGTGCCACGGGAAGGAGGGAGAGCACTGAAGCTTTCTTT. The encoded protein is CATGRRESTEAFF.

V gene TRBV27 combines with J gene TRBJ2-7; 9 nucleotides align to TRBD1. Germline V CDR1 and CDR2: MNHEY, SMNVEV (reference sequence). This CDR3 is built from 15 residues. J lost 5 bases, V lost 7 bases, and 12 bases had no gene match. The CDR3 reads CASIPAGTGSDEQYF. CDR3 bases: TGTGCCAGCATCCCAGCCGGGACAGGGAGCGACGAGCAGTACTTC.

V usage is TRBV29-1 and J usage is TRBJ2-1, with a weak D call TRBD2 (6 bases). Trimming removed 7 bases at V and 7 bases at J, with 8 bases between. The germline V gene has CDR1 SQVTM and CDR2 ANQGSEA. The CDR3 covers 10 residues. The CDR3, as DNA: TGCAGCGGCCGGGGGAATGAGCAGTTCTTC. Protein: CSGRGNEQFF.

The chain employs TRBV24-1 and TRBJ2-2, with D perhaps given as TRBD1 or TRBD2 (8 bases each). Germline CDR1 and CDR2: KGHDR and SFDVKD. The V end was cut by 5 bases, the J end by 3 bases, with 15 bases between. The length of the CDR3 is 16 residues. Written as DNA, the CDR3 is TGTGCCACCAGTGGCGGGGGGACAGGCTACACCGGGGAGCTGTTTTTT. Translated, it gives CATSGGGTGYTGELFF.

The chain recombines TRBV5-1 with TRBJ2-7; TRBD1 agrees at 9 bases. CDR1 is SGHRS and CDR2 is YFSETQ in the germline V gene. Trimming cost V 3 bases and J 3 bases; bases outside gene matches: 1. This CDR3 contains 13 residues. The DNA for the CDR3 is TGCGCCAGCAGCTCGGGACAGGGCTACGAGCAGTACTTC. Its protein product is CASSSGQGYEQYF.

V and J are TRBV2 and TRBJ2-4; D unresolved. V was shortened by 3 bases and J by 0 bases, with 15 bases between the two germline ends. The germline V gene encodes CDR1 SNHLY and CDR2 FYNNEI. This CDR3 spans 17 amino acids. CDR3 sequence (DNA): TGTGCCAGCAGTGATTCGTATCTGAATCAAGCCAAAAACATTCAGTACTTC. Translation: CASSDSYLNQAKNIQYF.

The CDR3, as DNA: TGTGCCAGCAGCTTGGGGACAGGCCCGTCTGGAAACACCATATATTTT. Protein sequence: CASSLGTGPSGNTIYF. V is TRBV5-4 and J is TRBJ1-3; 7 bases are shared with TRBD1. Germline V lookup: CDR1 SGHNT, CDR2 YYREEE (reference sequence). V was pared by 0 bases and J by 1 base, with 4 bases of the junction left unmatched. This CDR3 spans 16 amino acids.

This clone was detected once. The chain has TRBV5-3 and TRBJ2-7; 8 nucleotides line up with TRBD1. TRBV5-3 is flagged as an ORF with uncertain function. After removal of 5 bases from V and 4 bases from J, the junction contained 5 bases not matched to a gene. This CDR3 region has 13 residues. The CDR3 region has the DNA TGTGCCAGAAGGGCAGGGGGCTTTTACGAGCAGTACTTC. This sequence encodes CARRAGGFYEQYF.

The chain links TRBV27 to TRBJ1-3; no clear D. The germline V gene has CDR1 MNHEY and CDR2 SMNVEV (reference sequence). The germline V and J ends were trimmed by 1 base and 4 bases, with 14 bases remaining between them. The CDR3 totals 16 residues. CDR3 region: CASSLLPPGNGNTIYF. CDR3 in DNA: TGTGCCAGCAGTTTATTGCCGCCGGGAAACGGAAACACCATATATTTT.

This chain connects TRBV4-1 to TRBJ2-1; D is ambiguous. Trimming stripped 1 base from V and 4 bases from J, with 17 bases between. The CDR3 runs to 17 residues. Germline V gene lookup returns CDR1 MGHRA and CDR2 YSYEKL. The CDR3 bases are TGCGCCAGCAGCCAAGTAATTTCTGGACGTACATACAATGAGCAGTTCTTC. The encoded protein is CASSQVISGRTYNEQFF.